This T cell receptor (beta chain) derives from a study of human T cells and chemical hapten exposure. Study-wide results and limits: TCRs exceeding 1 in 1000 frequency stayed unchanged with DPC sensitization.

With V trimmed by 4 bases and J by 0 bases, 2 bases remained unmatched. Germline V CDR1 and CDR2: MGHRA, YSYEKL. The CDR3 spans 14 residues. Time point noted: pre-sensitization, week 0. Noted treatment: therapeutic diphenylcyclopropenone sensitization with weekly scalp DPC. Each donor was an alopecia patient between 18 and 70 years of age who qualified for DPC. TCRdb reprocessed the RACE reads with MiXCR, giving one entry per CDR3 protein. The data hold 350,000 to 400,000 distinct CDR3 sequences, with approximately 5.1% observed a single time. There are many counts of this clonotype. Its antigen remains unidentified.

This TCR came from a woman between 45 and 60 years old with alopecia areata. Some clones in this sample may be carry-over from other donors' samples. The V gene is TRBV4-1, the J gene TRBJ1-1, with 7 bases matching TRBD1. The specimen comprised whole blood, sampled in connection with sensitization to the hapten diphenylcyclopropenone (DPC). The CDR3 DNA reads as TGCGCCAGCAGCCGCACAGGGGTGAACACTGAAGCTTTCTTT. This encodes CASSRTGVNTEAFF.